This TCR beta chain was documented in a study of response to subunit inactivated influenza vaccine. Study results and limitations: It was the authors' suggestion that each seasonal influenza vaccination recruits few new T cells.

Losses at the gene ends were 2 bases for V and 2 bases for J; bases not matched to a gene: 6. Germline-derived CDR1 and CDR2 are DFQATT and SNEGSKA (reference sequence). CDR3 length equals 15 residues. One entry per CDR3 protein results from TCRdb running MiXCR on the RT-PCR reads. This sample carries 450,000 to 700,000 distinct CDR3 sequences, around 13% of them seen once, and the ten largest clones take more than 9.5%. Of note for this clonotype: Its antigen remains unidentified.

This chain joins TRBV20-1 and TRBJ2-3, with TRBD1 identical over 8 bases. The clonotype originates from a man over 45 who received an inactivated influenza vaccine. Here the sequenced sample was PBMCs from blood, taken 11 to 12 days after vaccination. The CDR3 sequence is CSARSRTGPTDTQYF. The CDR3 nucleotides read TGCAGTGCTAGATCCAGGACAGGGCCCACAGATACGCAGTATTTT.